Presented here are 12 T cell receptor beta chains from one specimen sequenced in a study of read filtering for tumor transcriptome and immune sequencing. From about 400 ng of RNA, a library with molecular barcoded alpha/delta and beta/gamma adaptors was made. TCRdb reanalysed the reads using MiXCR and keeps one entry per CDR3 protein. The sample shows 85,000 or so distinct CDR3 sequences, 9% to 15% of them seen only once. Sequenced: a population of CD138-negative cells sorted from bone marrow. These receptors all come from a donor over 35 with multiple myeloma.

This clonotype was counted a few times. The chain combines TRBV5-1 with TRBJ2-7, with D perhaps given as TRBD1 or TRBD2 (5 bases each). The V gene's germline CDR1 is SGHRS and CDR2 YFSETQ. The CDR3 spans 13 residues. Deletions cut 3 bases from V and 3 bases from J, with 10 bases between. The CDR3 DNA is TGCGCCAGCAGCTGGGACGGATACTACGAGCAGTACTTC. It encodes CASSWDGYYEQYF. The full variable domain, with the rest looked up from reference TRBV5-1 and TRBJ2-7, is KAGVTQTPRYLIKTRGQQVTLSCSPISGHRSVSWYQQTPGQGLQFLFEYFSETQRNKGNFPGRFSGRQFSNSRSEMNVSTLELGDSALYLCASSWDGYYEQYFGPGTRLTVT.

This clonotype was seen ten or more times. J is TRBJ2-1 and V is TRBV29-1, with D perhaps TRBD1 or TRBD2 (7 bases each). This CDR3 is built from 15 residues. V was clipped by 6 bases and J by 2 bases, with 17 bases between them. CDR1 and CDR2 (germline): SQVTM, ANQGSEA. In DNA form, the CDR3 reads TGCAGCGTCCAGGGGGGGGGTACTGCCTACAATGAGCAGTTCTTC. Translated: CSVQGGGTAYNEQFF.

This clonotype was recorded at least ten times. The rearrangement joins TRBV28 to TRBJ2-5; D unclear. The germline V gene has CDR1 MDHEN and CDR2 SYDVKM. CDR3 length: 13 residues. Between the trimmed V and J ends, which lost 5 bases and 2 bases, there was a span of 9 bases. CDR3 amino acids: CASSRPPQETQYF. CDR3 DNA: TGTGCCAGCAGTCGACCTCCACAAGAGACCCAGTACTTC.

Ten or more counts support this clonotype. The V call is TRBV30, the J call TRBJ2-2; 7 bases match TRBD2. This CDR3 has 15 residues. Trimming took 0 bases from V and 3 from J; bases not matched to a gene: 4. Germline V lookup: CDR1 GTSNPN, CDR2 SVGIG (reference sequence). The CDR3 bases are TGTGCCTGGAGTGTAATAGCGGGTTACACCGGGGAGCTGTTTTTT. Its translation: CAWSVIAGYTGELFF.

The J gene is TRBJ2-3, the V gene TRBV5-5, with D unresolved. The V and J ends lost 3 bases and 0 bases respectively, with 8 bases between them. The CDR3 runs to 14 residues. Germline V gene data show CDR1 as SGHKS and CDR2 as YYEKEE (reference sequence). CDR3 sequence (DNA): TGTGCCAGCAGCTCTAAAACTAGCACAGATACGCAGTATTTT. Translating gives CASSSKTSTDTQYF.

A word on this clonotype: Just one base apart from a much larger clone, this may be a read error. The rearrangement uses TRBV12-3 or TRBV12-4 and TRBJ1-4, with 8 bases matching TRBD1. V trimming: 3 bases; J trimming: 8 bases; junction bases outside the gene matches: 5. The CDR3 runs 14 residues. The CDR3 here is CASSFSGGDEKLFF. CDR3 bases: TGTGCCAGCAGTTTTTCAGGGGGCGACGAAAAACTGTTTTTT.

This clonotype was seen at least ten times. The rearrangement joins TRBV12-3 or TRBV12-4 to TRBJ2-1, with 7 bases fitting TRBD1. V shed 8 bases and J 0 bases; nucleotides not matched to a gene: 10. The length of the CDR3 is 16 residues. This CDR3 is CASHRGQPSSYNEQFF. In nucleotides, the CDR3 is TGTGCCAGCCACCGGGGACAGCCGAGCTCCTACAATGAGCAGTTCTTC.

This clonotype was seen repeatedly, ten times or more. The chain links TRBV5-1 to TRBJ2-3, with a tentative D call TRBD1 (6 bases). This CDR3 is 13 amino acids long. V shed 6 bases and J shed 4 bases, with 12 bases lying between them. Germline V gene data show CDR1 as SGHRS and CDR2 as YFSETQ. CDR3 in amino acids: CASTTQGPDTQYF. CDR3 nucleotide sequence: TGCGCCAGCACTACACAGGGCCCAGATACGCAGTATTTT. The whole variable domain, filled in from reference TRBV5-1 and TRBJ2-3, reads KAGVTQTPRYLIKTRGQQVTLSCSPISGHRSVSWYQQTPGQGLQFLFEYFSETQRNKGNFPGRFSGRQFSNSRSEMNVSTLELGDSALYLCASTTQGPDTQYFGPGTRLTVL.

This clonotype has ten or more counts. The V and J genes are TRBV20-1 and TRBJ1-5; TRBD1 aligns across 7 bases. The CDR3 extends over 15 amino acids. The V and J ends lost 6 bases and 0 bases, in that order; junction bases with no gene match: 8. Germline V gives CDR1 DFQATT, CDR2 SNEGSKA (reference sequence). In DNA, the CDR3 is TGCAGTGCCACGACGAGGGGGCTTAGCAATCAGCCCCAGCATTTT. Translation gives CSATTRGLSNQPQHF.

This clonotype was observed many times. CDR3 DNA: TGTGCCAGCAGACCACCGGGACAGGGGAATTCACCCCTCCACTTT. This gives the protein CASRPPGQGNSPLHF. This rearrangement joins TRBV12-3 or TRBV12-4 to TRBJ1-6; 10 positions match TRBD1. This CDR3 is 15 amino acids long. J was trimmed by 7 bases and V by 6 bases; bases with no gene match: 6.

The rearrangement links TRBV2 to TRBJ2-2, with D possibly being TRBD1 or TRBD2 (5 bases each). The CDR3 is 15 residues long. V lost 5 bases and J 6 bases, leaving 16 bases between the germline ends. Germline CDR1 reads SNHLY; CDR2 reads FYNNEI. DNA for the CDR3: TGTGCCAGCAGTCGGACATACCGGGACGCCGGGGAGCTGTTTTTT. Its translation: CASSRTYRDAGELFF.

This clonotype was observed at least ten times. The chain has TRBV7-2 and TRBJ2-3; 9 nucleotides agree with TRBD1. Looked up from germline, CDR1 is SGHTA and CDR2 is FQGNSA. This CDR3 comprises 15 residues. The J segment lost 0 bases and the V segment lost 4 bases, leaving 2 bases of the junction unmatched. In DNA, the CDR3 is TGTGCCAGCAGCTCGGACAGGGGCAGCACAGATACGCAGTATTTT. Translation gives CASSSDRGSTDTQYF. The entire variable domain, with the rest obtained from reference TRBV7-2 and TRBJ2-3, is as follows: GAGVSQSPSNKVTEKGKDVELRCDPISGHTALYWYRQSLGQGLEFLIYFQGNSAPDKSGLPSDRFSAERTGGSVSTLTIQRTQQEDSAVYLCASSSDRGSTDTQYFGPGTRLTVL.